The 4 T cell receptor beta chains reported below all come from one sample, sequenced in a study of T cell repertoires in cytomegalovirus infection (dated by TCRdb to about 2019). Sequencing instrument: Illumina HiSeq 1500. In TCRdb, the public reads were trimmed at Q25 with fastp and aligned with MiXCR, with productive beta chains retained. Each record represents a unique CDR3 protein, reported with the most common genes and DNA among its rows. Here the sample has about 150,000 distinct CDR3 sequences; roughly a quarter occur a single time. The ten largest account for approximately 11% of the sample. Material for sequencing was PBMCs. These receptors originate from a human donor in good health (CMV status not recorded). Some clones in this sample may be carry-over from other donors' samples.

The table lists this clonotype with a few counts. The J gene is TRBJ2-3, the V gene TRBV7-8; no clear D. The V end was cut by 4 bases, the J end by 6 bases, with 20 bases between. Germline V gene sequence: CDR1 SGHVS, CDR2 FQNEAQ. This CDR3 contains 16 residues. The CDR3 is CASSSRRIPAQDTQYF. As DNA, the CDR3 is TGTGCCAGCAGCTCCCGAAGAATCCCGGCCCAGGATACGCAGTATTTT.

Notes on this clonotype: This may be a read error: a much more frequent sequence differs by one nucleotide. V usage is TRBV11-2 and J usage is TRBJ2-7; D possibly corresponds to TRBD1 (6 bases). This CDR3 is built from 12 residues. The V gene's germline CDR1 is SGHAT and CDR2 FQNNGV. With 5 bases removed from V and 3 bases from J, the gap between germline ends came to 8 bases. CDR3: CASSMTGYEQYF. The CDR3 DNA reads TGTGCCAGCAGCATGACAGGCTACGAGCAGTACTTC.

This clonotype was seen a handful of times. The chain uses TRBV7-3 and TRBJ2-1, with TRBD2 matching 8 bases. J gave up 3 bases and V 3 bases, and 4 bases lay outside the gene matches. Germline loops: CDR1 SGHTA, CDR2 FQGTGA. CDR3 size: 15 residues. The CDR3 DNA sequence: TGTGCCAGCAGCTTCCCGGGACTAGGCTACAATGAGCAGTTCTTC. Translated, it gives CASSFPGLGYNEQFF.

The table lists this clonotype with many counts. The CDR3 loop reads CASSLSAGGPYEQYF. The CDR3 nucleotides read TGTGCCAGCAGCCTCTCAGCGGGAGGACCCTACGAGCAGTACTTC. The rearrangement uses TRBV7-6 and TRBJ2-7; 9 nucleotides match TRBD2. Unmatched junction bases numbered 7, after V lost 5 bases and J lost 2 bases. This CDR3 has 15 amino acids. Germline CDR1 is SGHVS and CDR2 is FNYEAQ.